This entry describes one T cell receptor (beta chain). Its antigen is unknown. The data were obtained in a study of Ad26.COV2.S vaccination and SARS-CoV-2 variants. For the study at large: Administration of Ad26.COV2.S was intramuscular, either once or twice 56 days apart.

Study findings and constraints: In TCR breadth and depth analyses, total T cell responses may have been underestimated.

Germline trimming cut 10 bases from V and 3 bases from J; bases unmatched to any gene: 9. The length of the CDR3 is 14 residues. CDR1 is ENHRY and CDR2 is SYGVKD in the germline V gene. The data were produced by immunoSEQ multiplex PCR, yet TCRdb's version contains in-frame clones alone and is incomplete. This table holds under 550,000 clones, roughly 90% found once. Sample treatment: about 20 received Ad26.COV2.S at low or high dose, single or two shots; 5 received placebo; per-sample allocation not given. Day 63 following the first vaccine or placebo injection was when the samples were taken. V and J are TRBV10-3 and TRBJ2-3, with 8 bases matching TRBD1. This TCR came from a person between 18 and 60 years old who received the Ad26.COV2.S COVID-19 vaccine or a placebo. Sequenced material: peripheral blood, taken in a trial of Ad26.COV2.S vaccine versus placebo. CDR3 coding DNA: TGTGCCACACTGGACAGGGAATCGACAGATACGCAGTATTTT. Translating gives CATLDRESTDTQYF.